The 4 T cell receptor beta chains reported below all come from one sample, sequenced in a study of CXCR3-negative and CXCR3-positive naive CD8 T cells. For these TCRs, the target antigens are not known. The libraries of TRB cDNA were prepared using 5' RACE with UMI labels. TCRdb re-called the 5' RACE reads and gives one entry per CDR3 protein, without DNA. The sample data list approximately 90,000 distinct CDR3 sequences. Notes on the study in general: In CXCR3-positive naive cells, the TRB CDR3s were more hydrophobic than in CXCR3-negative naive cells.

The material sequenced was naive CXCR3+ CD8+ T cells from blood. Regarding subset: CD45RO-CCR7+CD27+CD95- naive CD8+ T cells expressing CXCR3 (TNR3+). The source is a human donor in good health. Some clones in this sample may be carry-over from other donors' samples.

The chain carries TRBV28 and TRBJ2-1. This CDR3 is built from 13 residues. Germline values: CDR1 MDHEN, CDR2 SYDVKM. The CDR3 spells CASSVVGYNEQFF. Combining the CDR3 with reference TRBV28 and TRBJ2-1 gives the whole variable domain DVKVTQSSRYLVKRTGEKVFLECVQDMDHENMFWYRQDPGLGLRLIYFSYDVKMKEKGDIPEGYSVSREKKERFSLILESASTNQTSMYLCASSVVGYNEQFFGPGTRLTVL.

V and J are TRBV29-1 and TRBJ2-2; TCRdb's D call of TRBD2 is untestable without DNA. The CDR3 consists of 16 residues. Germline CDR1 and CDR2: SQVTM and ANQGSEA. The CDR3 region is CSVEVSGRVSPGELFF.

The chain combines TRBV27 with TRBJ1-6. The length of the CDR3 is 15 residues. Germline CDR1 and CDR2: MNHEY and SMNVEV (reference sequence). CDR3 amino acids: CASSYSSMSDSPLHF.

The chain is built from TRBV7-2 and TRBJ2-5; the TRBD2 assignment by TCRdb is unverifiable without DNA. Germline-derived CDR1 and CDR2 are SGHTA and FQGNSA. The CDR3 is 16 amino acids. The CDR3 sequence is CASSLGDRGGRETQYF.